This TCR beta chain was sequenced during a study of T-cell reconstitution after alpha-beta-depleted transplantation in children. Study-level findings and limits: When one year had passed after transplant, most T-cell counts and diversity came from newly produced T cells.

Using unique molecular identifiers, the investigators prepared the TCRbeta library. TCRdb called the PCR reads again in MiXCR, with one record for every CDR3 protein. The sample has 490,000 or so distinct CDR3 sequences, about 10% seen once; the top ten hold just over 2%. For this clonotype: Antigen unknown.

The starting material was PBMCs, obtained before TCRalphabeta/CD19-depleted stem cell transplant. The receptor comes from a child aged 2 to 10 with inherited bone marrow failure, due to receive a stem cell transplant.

CDR3 in DNA: TGCAGGCTCCCGGGAAACACAGATACGCAGTATTTT. As protein: CRLPGNTDTQYF. The rearrangement uses TRBV29-1 and TRBJ2-3, with TRBD2 as a possible D gene (5 bases). Germline CDR1 and CDR2: SQVTM and ANQGSEA. CDR3 size: 12 residues.